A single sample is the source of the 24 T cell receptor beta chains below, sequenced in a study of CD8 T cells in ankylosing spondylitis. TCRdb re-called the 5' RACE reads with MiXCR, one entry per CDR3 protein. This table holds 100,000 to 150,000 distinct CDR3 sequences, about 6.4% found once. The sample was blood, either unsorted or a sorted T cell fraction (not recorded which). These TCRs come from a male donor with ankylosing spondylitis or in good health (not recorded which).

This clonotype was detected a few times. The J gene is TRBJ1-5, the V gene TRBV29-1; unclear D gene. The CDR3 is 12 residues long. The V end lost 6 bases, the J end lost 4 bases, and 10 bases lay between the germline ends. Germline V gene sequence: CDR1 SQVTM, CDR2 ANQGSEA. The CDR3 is CSVGSSNQPQHF. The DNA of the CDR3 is TGCAGCGTCGGATCAAGTAATCAGCCCCAGCATTTT.

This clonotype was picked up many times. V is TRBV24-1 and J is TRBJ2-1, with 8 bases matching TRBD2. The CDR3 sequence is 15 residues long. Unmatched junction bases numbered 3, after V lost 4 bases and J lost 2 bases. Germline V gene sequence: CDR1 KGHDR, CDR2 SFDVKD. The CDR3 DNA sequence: TGTGCCACCAGTGAGCGGGAGGCTACCTACAATGAGCAGTTCTTC. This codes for CATSEREATYNEQFF.

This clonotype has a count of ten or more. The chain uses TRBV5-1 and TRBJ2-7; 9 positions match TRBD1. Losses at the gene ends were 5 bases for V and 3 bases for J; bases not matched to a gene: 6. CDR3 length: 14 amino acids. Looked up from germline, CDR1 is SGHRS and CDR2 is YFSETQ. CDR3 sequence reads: CASRTGTGLYEQYF. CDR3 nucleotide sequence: TGCGCCAGCAGAACCGGGACAGGGCTCTACGAGCAGTACTTC.

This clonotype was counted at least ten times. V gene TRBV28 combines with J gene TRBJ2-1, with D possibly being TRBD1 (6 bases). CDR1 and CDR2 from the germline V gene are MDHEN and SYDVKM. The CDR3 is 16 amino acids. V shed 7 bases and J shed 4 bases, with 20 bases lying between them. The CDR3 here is CASTTSQGNLYNEQFF. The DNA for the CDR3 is TGTGCCAGCACAACCTCACAGGGTAATCTTTACAATGAGCAGTTCTTC.

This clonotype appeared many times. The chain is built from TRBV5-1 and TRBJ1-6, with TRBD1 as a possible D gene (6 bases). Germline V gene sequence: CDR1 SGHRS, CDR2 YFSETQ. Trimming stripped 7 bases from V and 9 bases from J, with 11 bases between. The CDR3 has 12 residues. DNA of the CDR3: TGCGCCAGCCGGACAGATGTTTCACCCCTCCACTTT. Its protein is CASRTDVSPLHF.

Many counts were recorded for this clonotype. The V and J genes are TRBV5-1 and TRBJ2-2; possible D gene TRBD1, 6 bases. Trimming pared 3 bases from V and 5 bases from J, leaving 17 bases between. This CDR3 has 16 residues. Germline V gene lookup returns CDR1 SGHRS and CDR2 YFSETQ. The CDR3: CASSSGVWMSTGELFF. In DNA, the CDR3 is TGCGCCAGCAGCTCAGGGGTTTGGATGTCGACCGGGGAGCTGTTTTTT.

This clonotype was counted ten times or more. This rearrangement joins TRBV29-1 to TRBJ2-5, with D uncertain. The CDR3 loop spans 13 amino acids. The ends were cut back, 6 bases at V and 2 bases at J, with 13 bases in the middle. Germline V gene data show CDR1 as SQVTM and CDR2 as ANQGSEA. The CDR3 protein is CSVKKSQQETQYF. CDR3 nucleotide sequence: TGCAGCGTGAAGAAGTCCCAGCAAGAGACCCAGTACTTC.

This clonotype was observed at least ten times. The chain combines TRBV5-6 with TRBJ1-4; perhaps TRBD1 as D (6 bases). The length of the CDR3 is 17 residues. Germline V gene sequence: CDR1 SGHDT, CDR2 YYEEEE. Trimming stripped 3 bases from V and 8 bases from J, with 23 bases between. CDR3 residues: CASSSLRQGRGYEKLFF. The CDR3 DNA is TGTGCCAGCAGCTCCCTTCGGCAGGGTAGGGGGTACGAAAAACTGTTTTTT.

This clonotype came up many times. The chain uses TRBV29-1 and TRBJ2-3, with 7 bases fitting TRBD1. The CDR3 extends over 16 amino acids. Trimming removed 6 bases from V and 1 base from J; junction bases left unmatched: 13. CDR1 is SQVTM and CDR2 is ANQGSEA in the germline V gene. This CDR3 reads CSVSGGNRGGTDTQYF. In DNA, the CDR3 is TGCAGCGTATCAGGGGGAAACAGGGGCGGCACAGATACGCAGTATTTT.

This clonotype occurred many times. The CDR3 coding sequence is TGCAGTGCTAGAGATCTGGGGAGTACGGGGGGCGGAAACCCCTATGGCTACACCTTC. Its translation: CSARDLGSTGGGNPYGYTF. The gene calls are TRBV20-1 and TRBJ1-2, with D maybe TRBD1 (6 bases). The length of the CDR3 is 19 residues. Germline CDR1 DFQATT, CDR2 SNEGSKA (reference sequence). Trimming left V 0 bases short and J 4 bases short, with 27 bases between.

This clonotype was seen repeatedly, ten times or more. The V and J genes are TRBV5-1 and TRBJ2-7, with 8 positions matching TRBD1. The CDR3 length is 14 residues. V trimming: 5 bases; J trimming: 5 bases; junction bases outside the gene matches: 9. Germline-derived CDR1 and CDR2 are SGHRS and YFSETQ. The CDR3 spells CASRYRDRRNEQYF. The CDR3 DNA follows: TGCGCCAGCAGGTACCGGGACAGGAGGAACGAGCAGTACTTC.

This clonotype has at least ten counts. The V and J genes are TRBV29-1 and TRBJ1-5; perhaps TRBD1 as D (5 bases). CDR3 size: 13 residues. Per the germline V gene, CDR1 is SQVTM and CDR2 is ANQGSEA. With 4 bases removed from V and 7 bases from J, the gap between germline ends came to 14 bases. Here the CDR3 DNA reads TGCAGCGTTGTTTTACAGGAGGGGCAGCCCCAGCATTTT. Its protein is CSVVLQEGQPQHF.

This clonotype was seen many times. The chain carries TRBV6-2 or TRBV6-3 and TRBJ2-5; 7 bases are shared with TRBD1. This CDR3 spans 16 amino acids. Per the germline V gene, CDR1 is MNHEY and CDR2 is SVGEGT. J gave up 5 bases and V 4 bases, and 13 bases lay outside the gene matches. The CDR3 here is CASSLITGQPLETQYF. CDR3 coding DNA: TGTGCCAGCAGTTTGATCACGGGACAGCCTTTGGAGACCCAGTACTTC.

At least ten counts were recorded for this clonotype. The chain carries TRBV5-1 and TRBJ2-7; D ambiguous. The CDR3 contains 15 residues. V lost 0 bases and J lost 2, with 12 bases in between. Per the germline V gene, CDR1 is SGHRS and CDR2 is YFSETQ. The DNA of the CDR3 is TGCGCCAGCAGCTTGGAGGGCGTCAAGGCCTACGAGCAGTACTTC. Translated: CASSLEGVKAYEQYF.

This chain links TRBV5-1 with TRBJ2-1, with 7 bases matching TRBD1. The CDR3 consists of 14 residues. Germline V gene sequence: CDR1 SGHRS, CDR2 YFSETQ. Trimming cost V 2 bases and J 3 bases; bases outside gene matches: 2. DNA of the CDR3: TGCGCCAGCAGCTTCGGGACAGTCTACAATGAGCAGTTCTTC. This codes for CASSFGTVYNEQFF.

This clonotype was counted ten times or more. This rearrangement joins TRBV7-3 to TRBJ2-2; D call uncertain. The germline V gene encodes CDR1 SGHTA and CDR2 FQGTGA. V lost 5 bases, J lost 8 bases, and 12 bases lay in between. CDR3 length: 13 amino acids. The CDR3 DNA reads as TGTGCCAGCAGCACGGTTCGGTCGGGGGAGCTGTTTTTT. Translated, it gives CASSTVRSGELFF.

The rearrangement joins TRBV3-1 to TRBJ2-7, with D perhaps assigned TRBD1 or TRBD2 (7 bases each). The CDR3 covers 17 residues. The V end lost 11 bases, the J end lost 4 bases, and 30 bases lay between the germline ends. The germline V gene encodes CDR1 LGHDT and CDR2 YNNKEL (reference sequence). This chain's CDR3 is CACTPQGEGQLKYEQYF. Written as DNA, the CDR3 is TGTGCCTGCACCCCCCAGGGGGAGGGGCAACTTAAGTACGAGCAGTACTTC.

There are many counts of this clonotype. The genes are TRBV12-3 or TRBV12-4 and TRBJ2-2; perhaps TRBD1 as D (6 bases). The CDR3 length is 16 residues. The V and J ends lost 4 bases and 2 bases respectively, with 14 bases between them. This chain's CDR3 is CASSSQGRINTGELFF. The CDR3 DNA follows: TGTGCCAGCAGTTCACAGGGTCGGATTAACACCGGGGAGCTGTTTTTT.

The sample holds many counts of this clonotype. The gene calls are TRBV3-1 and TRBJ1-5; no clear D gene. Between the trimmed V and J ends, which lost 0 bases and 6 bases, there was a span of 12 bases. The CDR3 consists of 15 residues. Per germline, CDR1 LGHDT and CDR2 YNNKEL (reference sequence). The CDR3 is CASSQEGVLGQPQHF. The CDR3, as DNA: TGTGCCAGCAGCCAAGAAGGAGTTCTAGGTCAGCCCCAGCATTTT.

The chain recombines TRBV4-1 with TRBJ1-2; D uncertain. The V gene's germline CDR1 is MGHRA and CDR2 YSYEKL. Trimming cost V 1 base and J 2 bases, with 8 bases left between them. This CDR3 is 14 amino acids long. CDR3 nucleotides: TGCGCCAGCAGCCAAGTTACGGTGAACTATGGCTACACCTTC. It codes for CASSQVTVNYGYTF.

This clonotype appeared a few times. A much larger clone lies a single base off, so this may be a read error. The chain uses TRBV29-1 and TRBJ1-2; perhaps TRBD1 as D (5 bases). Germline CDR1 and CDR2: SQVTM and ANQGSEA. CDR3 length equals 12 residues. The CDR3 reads CSVRDAREDYPF. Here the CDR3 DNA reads TGCAGCGTCCGGGACGCCCGGGAAGACTACCCCTTC. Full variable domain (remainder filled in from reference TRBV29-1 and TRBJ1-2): SAVISQKPSRDICQRGTSLTIQCQVDSQVTMMFWYRQQPGQSLTLIATANQGSEATYESGFVIDKFPISRPNLTFSTLTVSNMSPEDSSIYLCSVRDAREDYPFGSGTRLTVV.

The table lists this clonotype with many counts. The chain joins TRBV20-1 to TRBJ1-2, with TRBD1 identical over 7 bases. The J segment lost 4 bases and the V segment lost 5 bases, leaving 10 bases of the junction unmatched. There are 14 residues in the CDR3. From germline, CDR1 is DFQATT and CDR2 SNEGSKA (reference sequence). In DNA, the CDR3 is TGCAGTGCTGGTACCGGGACAGCCCCCTATGGCTACACCTTC. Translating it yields CSAGTGTAPYGYTF.

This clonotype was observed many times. The CDR3, as DNA: TGCGCCAGCAGCCAAGTGGGTGAGGAGGCTGTTGGTTTCTTT. It codes for CASSQVGEEAVGFF. The chain recombines TRBV4-1 with TRBJ1-1; no clear D gene. This CDR3 has 14 residues. Germline values: CDR1 MGHRA, CDR2 YSYEKL. Trimming left V 1 base short and J 13 bases short, with 19 bases between.

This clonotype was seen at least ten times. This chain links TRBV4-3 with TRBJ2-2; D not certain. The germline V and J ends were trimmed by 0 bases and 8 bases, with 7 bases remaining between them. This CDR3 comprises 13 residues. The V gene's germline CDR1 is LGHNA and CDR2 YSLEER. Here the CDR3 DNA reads TGCGCCAGCAGCCAAGACCGTGTAGGGGAGCTGTTTTTT. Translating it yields CASSQDRVGELFF.